Presented here are 2 T cell receptor beta chains from one specimen sequenced in a study of spatial heterogeneity in lung cancer. TCRdb reanalysed the 5' RACE reads using MiXCR and keeps one entry per CDR3 protein. The sample yields some 15,000 distinct CDR3 sequences, 12% to 15% seen once. The time point was: sample taken at primary tumor resection. Whole RNA was taken from tumor, nontumor lung or frozen PBMC; it was then sequenced unsorted. The starting material was PBMCs, obtained at surgery. The origin of the receptors is a male donor with early-stage non-small cell lung cancer.

This clonotype was detected many times. V and J are TRBV6-2 or TRBV6-3 and TRBJ2-2; D call uncertain. Trimming removed 2 bases from V and 2 bases from J, with 6 bases in between. The CDR3 runs to 14 residues. Germline CDR1 MNHEY, CDR2 SVGEGT. CDR3 region: CASSYTVNTGELFF. In nucleotides, the CDR3 is TGTGCCAGCAGTTACACCGTAAACACCGGGGAGCTGTTTTTT.

The sample holds a few counts of this clonotype. The V call is TRBV7-9, the J call TRBJ1-1; a possible D gene is TRBD1 (6 bases). Germline V gives CDR1 SEHNR, CDR2 FQNEAQ (reference sequence). The CDR3 runs 14 residues. V was pared by 5 bases and J by 1 base, with 11 bases between. CDR3 loop: CASSIRTENTEAFF. CDR3 DNA: TGTGCCAGCAGCATAAGGACAGAGAACACTGAAGCTTTCTTT.